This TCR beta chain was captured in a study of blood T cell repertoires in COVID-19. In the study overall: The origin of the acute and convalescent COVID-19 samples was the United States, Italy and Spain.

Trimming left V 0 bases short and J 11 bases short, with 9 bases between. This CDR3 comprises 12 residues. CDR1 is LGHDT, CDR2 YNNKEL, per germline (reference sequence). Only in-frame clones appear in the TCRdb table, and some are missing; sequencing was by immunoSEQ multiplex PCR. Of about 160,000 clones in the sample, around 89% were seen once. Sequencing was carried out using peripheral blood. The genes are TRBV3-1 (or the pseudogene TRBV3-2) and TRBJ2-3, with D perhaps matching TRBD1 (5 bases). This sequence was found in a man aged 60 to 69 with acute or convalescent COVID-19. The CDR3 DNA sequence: TGTGCCAGCAGCCAAGATGGCAGGGAGCAGTATTTT. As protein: CASSQDGREQYF.